Listed here are 3 T cell receptor beta chains from one sample, sequenced in a study of blood T cell repertoires in COVID-19. The repertoire was sequenced with immunoSEQ multiplex PCR; TCRdb's copy has only in-frame clones and lacks some. Counted here are roughly 160,000 clones, 70% to 85% occurring once; the ten biggest clones make up around 6.9%. The sequencing sample was made of peripheral blood. These receptors came from a man older than 75 with COVID-19, enrolled during active disease.

The chain employs TRBV2 and TRBJ1-1; 12 bases are a match to TRBD1. Germline values: CDR1 SNHLY, CDR2 FYNNEI. Losses at the gene ends were 7 bases for V and 2 bases for J; bases not matched to a gene: 8. The CDR3 consists of 16 residues. CDR3: CASNQRDRGPNTEAFF. The CDR3 DNA follows: TGTGCCAGCAATCAGCGGGACAGGGGGCCAAACACTGAAGCTTTCTTT.

The rearrangement links TRBV5-1 to TRBJ1-3, with 7 nucleotides matching TRBD1. Germline CDR1 SGHRS, CDR2 YFSETQ. The CDR3 is 15 amino acids. With V trimmed by 5 bases and J by 4 bases, 9 bases remained unmatched. In nucleotides, the CDR3 is TGCGCCAGCAGTAGGACAGGTAGTAGCGGAAACACCATATATTTT. Amino acids: CASSRTGSSGNTIYF.

This chain connects TRBV5-6 to TRBJ2-5; 8 bases align to TRBD2. With V trimmed by 6 bases and J by 5 bases, 6 bases remained unmatched. The length of the CDR3 is 13 residues. Germline V CDR1 and CDR2: SGHDT, YYEEEE. CDR3 residues: CASTPTGGETQYF. The CDR3 DNA reads TGTGCCAGCACCCCTACGGGGGGGGAGACCCAGTACTTC. The variable domain in full, completed from reference TRBV5-6 and TRBJ2-5, reads DAGVTQSPTHLIKTRGQQVTLRCSPKSGHDTVSWYQQALGQGPQFIFQYYEEEERQRGNFPDRFSGHQFPNYSSELNVNALLLGDSALYLCASTPTGGETQYFGPGTRLLVL.